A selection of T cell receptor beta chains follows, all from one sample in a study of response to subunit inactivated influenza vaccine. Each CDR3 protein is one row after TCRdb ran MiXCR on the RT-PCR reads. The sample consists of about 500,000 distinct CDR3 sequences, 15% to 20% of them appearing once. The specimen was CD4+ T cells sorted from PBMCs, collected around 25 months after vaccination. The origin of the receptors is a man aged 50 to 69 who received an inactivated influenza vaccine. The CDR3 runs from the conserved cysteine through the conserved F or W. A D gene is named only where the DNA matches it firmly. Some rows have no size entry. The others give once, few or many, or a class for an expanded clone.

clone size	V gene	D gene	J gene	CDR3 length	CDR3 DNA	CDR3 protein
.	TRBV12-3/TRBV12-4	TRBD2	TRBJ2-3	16	TGTGCCAGCAGTTTTTCAGGCGGGGGGCGCACAGATACGCAGTATTTT	CASSFSGGGRTDTQYF
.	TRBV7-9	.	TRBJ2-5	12	TGTGCCAGCGCGGGGTACCAAGAGACCCAGTACTTC	CASAGYQETQYF
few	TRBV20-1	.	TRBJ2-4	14	TGCAGTGTGGGTGTTTTCGGGGCCAAAAACATTCAGTACTTC	CSVGVFGAKNIQYF
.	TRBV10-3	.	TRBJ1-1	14	TGTGCCATCAGGAACCGGGCCATGAACACTGAAGCTTTCTTT	CAIRNRAMNTEAFF
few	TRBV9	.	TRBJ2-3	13	TGTGCCAGCAGCGTCCGATACACAGATACGCAGTATTTT	CASSVRYTDTQYF
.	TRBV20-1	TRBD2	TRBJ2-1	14	TGCAGTGCCGTCGGGGGGGCAATCTTCAATGAGCAGTTCTTC	CSAVGGAIFNEQFF
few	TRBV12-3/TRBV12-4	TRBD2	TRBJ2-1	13	TGTGCCAGCAGTGGGGCCTCGGGGGGTGAGCAGTTCTTC	CASSGASGGEQFF
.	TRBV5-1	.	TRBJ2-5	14	TGCGCCAGCAGCCGGGGGCCACTACAAGAGACCCAGTACTTC	CASSRGPLQETQYF
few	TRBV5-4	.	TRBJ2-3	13	TGTGCCAGCAGGCGCTCCTCCACAGATACGCAGTATTTT	CASRRSSTDTQYF
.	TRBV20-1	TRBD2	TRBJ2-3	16	TGCAGTGCTAACAAATTACTAGCGGCTAGCACAGATACGCAGTATTTT	CSANKLLAASTDTQYF
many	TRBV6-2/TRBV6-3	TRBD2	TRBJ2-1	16	TGTGCCAGCGACGGTCGGGGCGGGGGGACCTACAATGAGCAGTTCTTC	CASDGRGGGTYNEQFF
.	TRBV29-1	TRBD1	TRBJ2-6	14	TGCAGCGCTAGGACAGGGGCCGGGGCCAACGTCCTGACTTTC	CSARTGAGANVLTF
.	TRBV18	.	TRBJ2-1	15	TGTGCCAGCTCACCGGCATTTTACTCCTACAATGAGCAGTTCTTC	CASSPAFYSYNEQFF
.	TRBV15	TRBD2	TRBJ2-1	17	TGTGCCACCAGCAGAGATAGGACTAGGATTTTCGACAATGAGCAGTTCTTC	CATSRDRTRIFDNEQFF
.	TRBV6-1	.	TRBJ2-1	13	TGTGCCAGCAGGGGCCCGGGGGGCTATGAGCAGTTCTTC	CASRGPGGYEQFF
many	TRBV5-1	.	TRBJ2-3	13	TGCGCCAGCAGCTTACCCGACACAGATACGCAGTATTTT	CASSLPDTDTQYF
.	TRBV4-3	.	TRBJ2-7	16	TGCGCCAGCAGCCAAGATTCGAGCGTTTACTCCTACGAGCAGTACTTC	CASSQDSSVYSYEQYF
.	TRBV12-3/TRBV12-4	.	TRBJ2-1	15	TGTGCCAGCACCCCCCCAGGGACCCTGGGGGGTGAGCAGTTCTTC	CASTPPGTLGGEQFF
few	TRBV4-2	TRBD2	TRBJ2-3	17	TGTGCCAGCAGCCTCGGGGCCCTAGCGGTTCAGACAGATACGCAGTATTTT	CASSLGALAVQTDTQYF
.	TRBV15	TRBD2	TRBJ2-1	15	TGTGCCACCAGCATTGGACTAGCGGGTGCTAATGAGCAGTTCTTC	CATSIGLAGANEQFF
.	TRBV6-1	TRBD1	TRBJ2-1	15	TGTGCCAGCAGTCGGGGACAGAACTCCTACAATGAGCAGTTCTTC	CASSRGQNSYNEQFF
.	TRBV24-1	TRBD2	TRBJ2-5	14	TGTGCCACCGGAACTAGCGGGAGTCTCGAGACCCAGTACTTC	CATGTSGSLETQYF
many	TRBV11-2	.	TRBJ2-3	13	TGTGCCAGCAGCTCTGATCTAGGAGATACGCAGTATTTT	CASSSDLGDTQYF
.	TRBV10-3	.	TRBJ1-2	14	TGTGCCATCAGTGTCGACAGTCCCAACTATGGCTACACCTTC	CAISVDSPNYGYTF
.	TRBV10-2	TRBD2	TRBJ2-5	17	TGCGCCAGCAGTGAACTAGCGGGGGGGCCGGTCAGGAAGACCCAGTACTTC	CASSELAGGPVRKTQYF
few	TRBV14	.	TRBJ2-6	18	TGTGCCAGCAGCCATCTAAGGGGCCTTAGCTCTGGGGCCAACGTCCTGACTTTC	CASSHLRGLSSGANVLTF
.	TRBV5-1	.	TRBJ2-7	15	TGCGCCAGCAGCTTGGGAGGGCCCCCCTCCTACGAGCAGTACTTC	CASSLGGPPSYEQYF
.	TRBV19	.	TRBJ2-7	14	TGTGCCACCAAAGAGCAAGATAGCTCCTACGAGCAGTACTTC	CATKEQDSSYEQYF
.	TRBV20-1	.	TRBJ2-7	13	TGCAGTGCTAGAGTGGGGGAAACCTACGAGCAGTACTTC	CSARVGETYEQYF
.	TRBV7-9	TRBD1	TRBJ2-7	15	TGTGCCAGCAGTTACAGGGGGGCAAGGTCCTACGAGCAGTACTTC	CASSYRGARSYEQYF
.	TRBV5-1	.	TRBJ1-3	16	TGCGCCAGCAGCTTGGACAGCCGACCCTCTGGAAACACCATATATTTT	CASSLDSRPSGNTIYF
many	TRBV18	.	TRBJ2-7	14	TGTGCCAGCTCACCAAGTGGGGTCTCCTACGAGCAGTACTTC	CASSPSGVSYEQYF
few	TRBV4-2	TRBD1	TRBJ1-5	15	TGTGCCAGCAGCCAAGAGACAGGGAGCCGCCAGCCCCAGCATTTT	CASSQETGSRQPQHF
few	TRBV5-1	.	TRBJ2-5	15	TGCGCCAGCAGCTTTGGCCAGGGGGGACGAGAGACCCAGTACTTC	CASSFGQGGRETQYF
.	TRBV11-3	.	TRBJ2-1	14	TGTGCCAGCAGCCGGGCCGCCTTCTCCAATGAGCAGTTCTTC	CASSRAAFSNEQFF
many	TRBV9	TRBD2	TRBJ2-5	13	TGTGCCAGCAGCGTAGCGGGAGGGGAGACCCAGTACTTC	CASSVAGGETQYF
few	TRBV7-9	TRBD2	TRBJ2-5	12	TGTGCCAGCAGCTTATTAGCGGGCGGAATTTACTTC	CASSLLAGGIYF
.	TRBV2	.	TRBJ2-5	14	TGTGCCAGCAATGGAGCGGGCCCCCGCGAGACCCAGTACTTC	CASNGAGPRETQYF
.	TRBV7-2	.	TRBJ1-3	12	TGTGCCAGCAGCTTCCCTGGAAACACCATATATTTT	CASSFPGNTIYF
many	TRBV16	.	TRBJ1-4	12	TGTGCCAGCAGCCAATCCTCCGGGACATTGTTTTTT	CASSQSSGTLFF
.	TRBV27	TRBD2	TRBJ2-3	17	TGTGCCAGCAGAAAGGGGACTAGCGGGAGGGGCACAGATACGCAGTATTTT	CASRKGTSGRGTDTQYF
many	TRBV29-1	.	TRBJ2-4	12	TGCAGCGTTGGAGGTAGGGGGGACATTCAGTACTTC	CSVGGRGDIQYF
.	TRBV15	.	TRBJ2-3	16	TGTGCCACCAGCAGAGATCTTGGTATAAGCACAGATACGCAGTATTTT	CATSRDLGISTDTQYF
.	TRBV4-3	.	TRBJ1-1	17	TGCGCCAGCAGCCAACGGTCAAACCAAGGACGGCACACTGAAGCTTTCTTT	CASSQRSNQGRHTEAFF
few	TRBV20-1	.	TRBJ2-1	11	TGCAGTGCTAGTTCCCGGAATGAGCAGTTCTTC	CSASSRNEQFF
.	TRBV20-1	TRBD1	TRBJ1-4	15	TGCAGTGCTAGAGATGGGGGGACAGGGAATGAAACACTGTTTTTT	CSARDGGTGNETLFF
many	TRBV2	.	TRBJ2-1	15	TGTGCCAGCAGTCTATCTTATGGATCATACAATGAGCAGTTCTTC	CASSLSYGSYNEQFF
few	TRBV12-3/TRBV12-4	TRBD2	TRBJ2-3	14	TGTGCCAGCAGATTAGCGGGGGCGGCAGATACGCAGTATTTT	CASRLAGAADTQYF
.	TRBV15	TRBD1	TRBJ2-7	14	TGTGCCACCGCTCCTGGGACAGGGTATGCGAGGCAGTACTTC	CATAPGTGYARQYF
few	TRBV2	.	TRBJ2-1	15	TGTGCCAGCAGTGAATTACGAGTCCGCTACAATGAGCAGTTCTTC	CASSELRVRYNEQFF
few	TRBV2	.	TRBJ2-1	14	TGTGCCAGCACGCGGTCCGGATCAATCAATGAGCAGTTCTTC	CASTRSGSINEQFF
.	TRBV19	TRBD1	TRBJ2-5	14	TGTGCCAGTAGTATGAGGGGGCTGGAAGAGACCCAGTACTTC	CASSMRGLEETQYF
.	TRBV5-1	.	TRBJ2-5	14	TGCGCCAGCAGCTTGGAGGTCGGCCAAGAGACCCAGTACTTC	CASSLEVGQETQYF
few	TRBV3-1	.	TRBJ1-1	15	TGTGCCAGCAGCCAAGGGGGAGATCGGAACACTGAAGCTTTCTTT	CASSQGGDRNTEAFF
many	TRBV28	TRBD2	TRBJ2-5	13	TGTGCCAGCACGGGGGGACACCAAGAGACCCAGTACTTC	CASTGGHQETQYF
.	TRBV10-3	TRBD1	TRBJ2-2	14	TGTGCCATCAGAGGGACAGGAGAGACCGGGGAGCTGTTTTTT	CAIRGTGETGELFF
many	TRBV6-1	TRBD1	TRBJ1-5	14	TGTGCCAGCAGCCGACAGGGGGGAGCCCAGCCCCAGCATTTT	CASSRQGGAQPQHF
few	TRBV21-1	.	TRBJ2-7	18	TGTGCCAGCAACCCAATTACGGAGGGGCTAGCGGGTTACTACGAGCAGTACTTC	CASNPITEGLAGYYEQYF
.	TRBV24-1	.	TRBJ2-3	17	TGTGCCACCAGTGACCCGGGGCCGAGGGGTAGCACAGATACGCAGTATTTT	CATSDPGPRGSTDTQYF